This passage covers 3 T cell receptor beta chains from one sample sequenced in a study of blood T cell repertoires in COVID-19. Measured with immunoSEQ multiplex PCR; TCRdb has only the in-frame clones, and not every one. The sample holds 300,000 to 500,000 clones, approximately 87% seen once. The sample comprised PBMCs or T cells enriched from blood (not recorded which). Receptor source: a woman in her 30s with acute COVID-19.

The V and J genes are TRBV6-5 and TRBJ1-5; 8 nucleotides agree with TRBD1. Germline V gives CDR1 MNHEY, CDR2 SVGAGI. The junction had 3 bases not matched to a gene; V was cut back by 4 bases and J by 7 bases. There are 13 residues in the CDR3. CDR3: CASSWTGRQPQHF. In nucleotides, the CDR3 is TGTGCCAGCAGTTGGACAGGGAGGCAGCCCCAGCATTTT.

The V gene is TRBV15, the J gene TRBJ2-7; TRBD2 aligns across 7 bases. Germline CDR1 LNHNV, CDR2 YYDKDF (reference sequence). The ends lost 1 base at V and 5 bases at J; junction bases unmatched: 17. CDR3 length: 18 amino acids. CDR3 coding DNA: TGTGCCACCAGCAGAGGGGGCTCCGGGACGGGACTACGGGACGAGCAGTACTTC. This sequence encodes CATSRGGSGTGLRDEQYF. Looking up the rest from reference TRBV15 and TRBJ2-7 gives the full variable domain: DAMVIQNPRYQVTQFGKPVTLSCSQTLNHNVMYWYQQKSSQAPKLLFHYYDKDFNNEADTPDNFQSRRPNTSFCFLDIRSPGLGDTAMYLCATSRGGSGTGLRDEQYFGPGTRLTVT.

The chain combines TRBV5-6 with TRBJ2-5, with 10 bases fitting TRBD2. Germline CDR1 is SGHDT and CDR2 is YYEEEE. This CDR3 comprises 15 residues. The V segment lost 2 bases and the J segment 4 bases; nucleotides outside the gene matches: 5. The DNA of the CDR3 is TGTGCCAGCAGCTTAGATAGCGGGGGGCGAGAGACCCAGTACTTC. It specifies CASSLDSGGRETQYF.